The clone carrying this T cell receptor beta chain occurred a few times. The data were taken from a study of blood T cell repertoires in COVID-19. Study as a whole: In each case, the material was cDNA or gDNA derived from T cells, B-cell-depleted T cells, or PBMCs.

CDR3 length: 15 residues. CDR1 and CDR2 from the germline V gene are GTSNPN and SVGIG (reference sequence). Deletions cut 4 bases from V and 3 bases from J, with 15 bases between. Produced via immunoSEQ multiplex PCR; TCRdb's table is partial and in-frame only. The repertoire consists of about 260,000 clones, with 88% occurring once and the leading ten covering over 0.55%. The chain joins TRBV30 to TRBJ2-2; a possible D gene is TRBD2 (5 bases). This receptor was identified in a human donor in a cohort sampled during active COVID-19. Input material: peripheral blood. The CDR3 reads CAWNGGRVDTGELFF. The CDR3 bases are TGTGCCTGGAACGGCGGGCGGGTGGACACCGGGGAGCTGTTTTTT.